This is a list of T cell receptor beta chains from one sample in a study of cytomegalovirus exposure and HLA in healthy donors. Assay: immunoSEQ multiplex PCR; the TCRdb copy retains only in-frame clones and omits some. The sample shows around 190,000 clones, roughly three quarters of them seen only once. Sequenced material: PBMCs. The receptors shown here come from a woman aged 50 to 65 in good health and CMV-seronegative. Each CDR3 is given with its conserved first and last residue. Each record gives: V gene, clone size, J gene, D gene, CDR3 protein, CDR3 DNA. The D gene is left open where the match is weak. Clone sizes are given selectively: once, few, many, or a class where the clone is expanded.

v_call: TRBV7-2
clone_size: .
j_call: TRBJ2-4
d_call: .
cdr3_aa: CASSLAVGGFVGAGNIQYF
cdr3_nt: TGTGCCAGCAGCTTAGCGGTCGGTGGGTTCGTGGGGGCGGGAAACATTCAGTACTTC

v_call: TRBV15
clone_size: .
j_call: TRBJ1-2
d_call: .
cdr3_aa: CATSRDTGGRAYGYTF
cdr3_nt: TGTGCCACCAGCAGAGATACGGGGGGGCGCGCCTATGGCTACACCTTC

v_call: TRBV5-1
clone_size: .
j_call: TRBJ2-1
d_call: TRBD2
cdr3_aa: CASSLRTSGLYNEQFF
cdr3_nt: TGCGCCAGCAGCTTGAGAACTAGCGGGCTTTACAATGAGCAGTTCTTC

v_call: TRBV27
clone_size: .
j_call: TRBJ2-7
d_call: TRBD1
cdr3_aa: CASSILGQGKFYEQYF
cdr3_nt: TGTGCCAGCAGTATTCTGGGACAGGGGAAATTCTACGAGCAGTACTTC

v_call: TRBV7-9
clone_size: .
j_call: TRBJ1-1
d_call: .
cdr3_aa: CASSSRSGPNTEAFF
cdr3_nt: TGTGCCAGCAGCTCCCGTAGTGGTCCTAACACTGAAGCTTTCTTT

v_call: TRBV11-2
clone_size: .
j_call: TRBJ2-4
d_call: .
cdr3_aa: CASSFRDFAKNIQYF
cdr3_nt: TGTGCCAGCAGCTTTCGGGACTTCGCCAAAAACATTCAGTACTTC

v_call: TRBV28
clone_size: .
j_call: TRBJ2-7
d_call: TRBD2
cdr3_aa: CVSGSYEQYF
cdr3_nt: TGTGTCAGCGGGAGCTACGAGCAGTACTTC

v_call: TRBV7-2
clone_size: few
j_call: TRBJ1-2
d_call: TRBD1
cdr3_aa: CASSLDRGSYGYTF
cdr3_nt: TGTGCCAGCAGCTTGGACAGGGGCAGCTATGGCTACACCTTC

v_call: TRBV28
clone_size: .
j_call: TRBJ1-2
d_call: .
cdr3_aa: CASSLSLGSYGYTF
cdr3_nt: TGTGCCAGCAGTTTATCGCTGGGGAGCTATGGCTACACCTTC

v_call: TRBV7-3
clone_size: few
j_call: TRBJ2-2
d_call: .
cdr3_aa: CASSLTGASNTGELFF
cdr3_nt: TGTGCCAGCAGCTTAACGGGCGCTTCGAACACCGGGGAGCTGTTTTTT